This entry lists 24 T cell receptor beta chains sequenced from one sample in a study of blood T cell repertoires in COVID-19. The method was immunoSEQ multiplex PCR; TCRdb's version includes in-frame clones alone and lacks a portion of them. Among hundreds of thousands of clones, 88% were seen once, and the ten largest hold around 0.9%. Sequencing was performed on PBMCs or T cells enriched from blood (not recorded which). The source is a woman between 25 and 40 years old who had recovered from COVID-19.

The chain has TRBV6-5 and TRBJ1-2; 10 bases fit TRBD1. The CDR3 is 14 residues long. Germline loops: CDR1 MNHEY, CDR2 SVGAGI. The V gene end was trimmed by 8 bases and the J gene end by 9 bases; junction bases not matched to a gene: 12. The CDR3 here is CASFRQGQGRSYTF. CDR3 bases: TGTGCCAGCTTTCGGCAGGGACAGGGGAGGAGCTACACCTTC.

This chain links TRBV27 with TRBJ2-7; D possibly corresponds to TRBD1 (6 bases). There are 16 residues in the CDR3. The germline CDR1 and CDR2 sequences are MNHEY and SMNVEV (reference sequence). Trimming removed 5 bases from V and 2 bases from J, with 19 bases in between. The chain's CDR3 is CASSLSSGAPTYEQYF. The CDR3 DNA reads TGTGCCAGCAGTCTGAGCTCAGGGGCTCCTACCTACGAGCAGTACTTC.

The rearrangement links TRBV6-4 to TRBJ1-1; D gene ambiguous. This CDR3 is built from 14 residues. Germline CDR1 and CDR2: MRHNA and SNTAGT. Trimming removed 5 bases from V and 1 base from J, with 11 bases in between. CDR3 bases: TGTGCCAGCAGTCAGGATTTTAAGAACACTGAAGCTTTCTTT. Translation: CASSQDFKNTEAFF.

The rearrangement joins TRBV30 to TRBJ2-3, with TRBD2 matching 7 bases. Germline CDR1 GTSNPN, CDR2 SVGIG (reference sequence). Unmatched junction bases numbered 3, after V lost 0 bases and J lost 0 bases. This CDR3 is built from 15 residues. CDR3 protein: CAWSVWRGSTDTQYF. CDR3 in DNA: TGTGCCTGGAGTGTGTGGCGGGGGAGCACAGATACGCAGTATTTT.

This clone was picked up a small number of times. The chain combines TRBV15 with TRBJ1-1; unclear D gene. The CDR3 consists of 15 residues. The V and J ends lost 1 base and 3 bases respectively, with 12 bases between them. CDR1 and CDR2 from the germline V gene are LNHNV and YYDKDF (reference sequence). The CDR3 sequence: CATSRGTDFDTEAFF. CDR3 DNA: TGTGCCACCAGCAGAGGGACGGACTTTGACACTGAAGCTTTCTTT.

This chain uses TRBV27 with TRBJ2-1; 7 bases line up with TRBD1. The trim removed 5 bases at V and 9 bases at J, leaving 10 bases unmatched. The length of the CDR3 is 14 residues. Germline V gene data show CDR1 as MNHEY and CDR2 as SMNVEV (reference sequence). The CDR3 loop reads CASSPRQGVGEQFF. CDR3 nucleotide sequence: TGTGCCAGCAGTCCAAGACAGGGTGTGGGTGAGCAGTTCTTC.

The chain is built from TRBV7-8 and TRBJ1-3, with 7 bases matching TRBD1. Trimming took 3 bases from V and 0 from J; bases not matched to a gene: 5. Germline assignment: CDR1 SGHVS and CDR2 FQNEAQ. The CDR3 runs to 16 residues. The CDR3 coding sequence is TGTGCCAGCAGCTTTGGACAGGCTGGCTCTGGAAACACCATATATTTT. Translating gives CASSFGQAGSGNTIYF.

This clone appeared once. The chain couples TRBV5-1 to TRBJ1-6; no definite D call. This CDR3 region has 17 residues. Germline lookup yields CDR1 SGHRS and CDR2 YFSETQ. V was pared by 0 bases and J by 0 bases, with 10 bases between. Here the CDR3 reads CASSLDSRSSYNSPLHF. In DNA form, the CDR3 reads TGCGCCAGCAGCTTGGACAGTCGAAGCTCCTATAATTCACCCCTCCACTTT. The variable domain in full, with the rest retrieved from reference TRBV5-1 and TRBJ1-6, is KAGVTQTPRYLIKTRGQQVTLSCSPISGHRSVSWYQQTPGQGLQFLFEYFSETQRNKGNFPGRFSGRQFSNSRSEMNVSTLELGDSALYLCASSLDSRSSYNSPLHFGNGTRLTVT.

The V and J genes are TRBV5-1 and TRBJ2-2; TRBD2 matches 7 bases. V dropped 4 bases and J dropped 6; count of bases not matched to a gene: 6. From germline, CDR1 is SGHRS and CDR2 YFSETQ. The CDR3 contains 14 residues. The CDR3 DNA reads TGCGCCAGCAGCCAGGGACTATCCTCCGGGGAGCTGTTTTTT. It translates to CASSQGLSSGELFF.

This clone came up a few times. The rearrangement uses TRBV2 and TRBJ1-1; D is perhaps TRBD1 (5 bases). CDR3 size: 14 residues. V lost 5 bases and J lost 2, with 12 bases in between. Germline CDR1 is SNHLY and CDR2 is FYNNEI. In nucleotides, the CDR3 is TGTGCCAGCAGTTGGGGAGGGACTAACACTGAAGCTTTCTTT. As protein: CASSWGGTNTEAFF.

The chain uses TRBV21-1 and TRBJ2-1; the DNA was not compared with TRBD2, the D call given in the table. TRBV21-1 is designated a pseudogene. The CDR3 has 16 amino acids. The CDR3 DNA reads as TGTGCCAGCAGCCTATTTACTAGCGGGTGTTGTAATGAGCAGTTCTTC. It is translated as CASSLFTSGCCNEQFF.

The rearrangement joins TRBV3-1 (or the pseudogene TRBV3-2) to TRBJ2-7, with 8 bases aligning to TRBD2. This CDR3 comprises 17 residues. Germline assignment: CDR1 LGHDT and CDR2 YNNKEL (reference sequence). V shed 2 bases and J 7 bases; nucleotides not matched to a gene: 16. The CDR3 DNA sequence: TGTGCCAGCAGCCAACCCCAGACTAGCGCGGGAACGGGGGAGCAGTACTTC. This codes for CASSQPQTSAGTGEQYF.

The V call is TRBV15, the J call TRBJ1-1, with D maybe TRBD1 (5 bases). Between the trimmed V and J ends, which lost 3 bases and 0 bases, there was a span of 8 bases. There are 14 residues in the CDR3. The germline V gene has CDR1 LNHNV and CDR2 YYDKDF (reference sequence). CDR3 residues: CATSRTALNTEAFF. CDR3 nucleotides: TGTGCCACCAGCAGGACAGCCCTGAACACTGAAGCTTTCTTT.

Note on this clone: Sequence at one end of the junction differs from germline and may be a read error. This chain joins TRBV7-7 and TRBJ2-7; D is perhaps TRBD2 (5 bases). CDR1 and CDR2 from the germline V gene are SSHAT and FNYEAQ (reference sequence). The CDR3 runs 15 residues. CDR3 nucleotide sequence: TGTGCTAGCAGCCGAGCGGCAGGCCTCTCCTACGAGCAGTACTTC. Protein: CASSRAAGLSYEQYF.

The chain combines TRBV27 with TRBJ2-1, with 10 bases lining up with TRBD2. The germline V gene has CDR1 MNHEY and CDR2 SMNVEV (reference sequence). The CDR3 contains 15 residues. J was trimmed by 3 bases and V by 6 bases; bases with no gene match: 5. This CDR3 is CASRSSGSLYNEQFF. The DNA for the CDR3 is TGTGCCAGCAGATCTAGCGGGAGTCTCTACAATGAGCAGTTCTTC.

In its sample, this clone was seen once. This chain joins TRBV5-1 and TRBJ1-4; 9 bases line up with TRBD1. The germline V gene encodes CDR1 SGHRS and CDR2 YFSETQ. The J segment lost 8 bases and the V segment lost 7 bases, leaving 12 bases of the junction unmatched. This CDR3 has 15 residues. CDR3 protein: CASGAGTGKSEKLFF. In DNA form, the CDR3 reads TGCGCCAGCGGAGCCGGGACAGGGAAGAGCGAAAAACTGTTTTTT.

V gene TRBV2 combines with J gene TRBJ1-2; no definite D call. Germline-derived CDR1 and CDR2 are SNHLY and FYNNEI. The V gene lost 4 bases and the J gene lost 1 base, with 7 bases spanning the gap. The CDR3 runs to 13 residues. Written as DNA, the CDR3 is TGTGCCAGCAGTGGGACTTATAACTATGGCTACACCTTC. Its translation is CASSGTYNYGYTF.

The chain recombines TRBV3-1 (or the pseudogene TRBV3-2) with TRBJ1-6, with D unresolved. The germline gives CDR1 LGHDT, CDR2 YNNKEL (reference sequence). Trimming pared 0 bases from V and 7 bases from J, leaving 13 bases between. The CDR3 spans 16 residues. The CDR3 here is CASSQDPPWENSPLHF. The CDR3 coding sequence is TGTGCCAGCAGCCAAGACCCGCCTTGGGAGAATTCACCCCTCCACTTT.

The J gene is TRBJ1-6, the V gene TRBV7-2, with 7 positions matching TRBD1. CDR1 and CDR2 (germline): SGHTA, FQGNSA. The CDR3 length is 14 residues. The V and J ends lost 1 base and 10 bases, in that order; junction bases with no gene match: 4. DNA for the CDR3: TGTGCCAGCAGCTTAGTTGGGACAGCCTCACCCCTCCACTTT. As protein: CASSLVGTASPLHF.

The chain couples TRBV6-5 to TRBJ2-5; 9 nucleotides align to TRBD1. CDR1 and CDR2 (germline): MNHEY, SVGAGI. The CDR3 length is 14 residues. V dropped 6 bases and J dropped 2; count of bases not matched to a gene: 4. CDR3 amino acids: CASRPTGGQETQYF. The CDR3 DNA sequence: TGTGCCAGCAGACCGACAGGGGGGCAAGAGACCCAGTACTTC.

The V gene is TRBV27, the J gene TRBJ2-5; D uncertain. CDR3 size: 18 residues. Looked up from germline, CDR1 is MNHEY and CDR2 is SMNVEV (reference sequence). V lost 1 base and J 1 base, leaving 19 bases between the germline ends. This CDR3 reads CASSLLDARGVSQETQYF. In nucleotides, the CDR3 is TGTGCCAGCAGTTTATTGGATGCCCGCGGAGTTAGCCAAGAGACCCAGTACTTC.

The CDR3 coding sequence is TGTGCCACCAGTGACGGTATCAACAGGGGTTTCCCCACTTACTATGGCTACACCTTC. This gives the protein CATSDGINRGFPTYYGYTF. V gene TRBV24-1 combines with J gene TRBJ1-2; 7 bases are shared with TRBD1. The CDR3 covers 19 residues. J was trimmed by 3 bases and V by 4 bases; bases with no gene match: 19. Per germline, CDR1 KGHDR and CDR2 SFDVKD.

This clone was counted a few times. V is TRBV10-3 and J is TRBJ1-3; D gene ambiguous. V lost 6 bases, J lost 11 bases, and 17 bases lay in between. CDR1 is ENHRY and CDR2 is SYGVKD in the germline V gene. This CDR3 comprises 13 residues. The CDR3, as DNA: TGTGCCATCAGCCTTAGCGGGGAAAGCCCCATATATTTT. Translation gives CAISLSGESPIYF.

The V gene is TRBV5-1, the J gene TRBJ1-2; D is ambiguous. Germline values: CDR1 SGHRS, CDR2 YFSETQ. V was clipped by 0 bases and J by 0 bases, with 9 bases between them. This CDR3 spans 15 amino acids. The DNA of the CDR3 is TGCGCCAGCAGCTTGGGTAGAGGAGCTAACTATGGCTACACCTTC. It translates to CASSLGRGANYGYTF. The whole variable domain, remainder taken from reference TRBV5-1 and TRBJ1-2, is KAGVTQTPRYLIKTRGQQVTLSCSPISGHRSVSWYQQTPGQGLQFLFEYFSETQRNKGNFPGRFSGRQFSNSRSEMNVSTLELGDSALYLCASSLGRGANYGYTFGSGTRLTVV.